These 15 T cell receptor beta chains originate from one sample sequenced in a study of T-cell memory formation after mild COVID-19. One entry per CDR3 protein results from TCRdb running MiXCR on the 5' RACE reads. The data hold about 6,100 distinct CDR3 sequences, with more than 15% observed a single time. The sequenced sample consisted of PBMCs or a T cell subset sorted from them (not recorded which). These receptors were collected from an adult woman who had mild COVID-19 (a few samples of this study predate the infection). Cell type and time point are not known.

This clonotype was counted ten times or more. The chain combines TRBV29-1 with TRBJ1-2, with a tentative D call TRBD1 (6 bases). The germline gives CDR1 SQVTM, CDR2 ANQGSEA. The V gene lost 7 bases and the J gene lost 4 bases, with 10 bases spanning the gap. This CDR3 comprises 11 residues. DNA of the CDR3: TGCAGCGCACAGGGCGTCTATGGCTACACCTTC. This sequence encodes CSAQGVYGYTF.

About this clonotype: A much larger clonotype is one base distant, so this may be a read error. This chain joins TRBV5-1 and TRBJ2-7; weak D call: TRBD1 (6 bases). The length of the CDR3 is 12 residues. Trimming removed 4 bases at V and 6 bases at J, with 11 bases between. Germline-derived CDR1 and CDR2 are SGHRS and YFSETQ. The CDR3 sequence: CASSTQGSEQYF. Here the CDR3 DNA reads TGCGCCAGCAGCACGCAGGGGTCCGAGCAGTACTTC.

The genes are TRBV7-8 and TRBJ2-7; TRBD2 might be the D (6 bases). V was pared by 0 bases and J by 0 bases, with 12 bases between. The germline CDR1 and CDR2 sequences are SGHVS and FQNEAQ. This CDR3 comprises 16 residues. The CDR3 coding sequence is TGTGCCAGCAGCTTAGCAGCGGCGGGGCTCTCCTACGAGCAGTACTTC. Its protein is CASSLAAAGLSYEQYF. Full variable domain (outside the CDR3, taken from reference TRBV7-8 and TRBJ2-7): GAGVSQSPRYKVAKRGQDVALRCDPISGHVSLFWYQQALGQGPEFLTYFQNEAQLDKSGLPSDRFFAERPEGSVSTLKIQRTQQEDSAVYLCASSLAAAGLSYEQYFGPGTRLTVT.

The chain has TRBV2 and TRBJ2-3; the match to TRBD2 covers 13 bases. Germline V CDR1 and CDR2: SNHLY, FYNNEI. Trimming removed 3 bases from V and 2 bases from J; junction bases left unmatched: 5. CDR3 length equals 17 residues. The chain's CDR3 is CASSDPGLAGVTDTQYF. The DNA for the CDR3 is TGTGCCAGCAGTGATCCAGGACTAGCGGGGGTCACAGATACGCAGTATTTT.

This clonotype qualifies as medium-sized (0.01 to 0.1%). The genes are TRBV29-1 and TRBJ2-3; D might be TRBD2 (5 bases). Trimming shortened V by 2 bases and J by 0 bases, and 12 bases separated the two germline ends. Germline loops: CDR1 SQVTM, CDR2 ANQGSEA. There are 15 residues in the CDR3. CDR3 sequence (DNA): TGCAGCGTTGAACTAGCTCAGACTAGCACAGATACGCAGTATTTT. Protein: CSVELAQTSTDTQYF.

This clonotype appeared many times. The chain carries TRBV6-4 and TRBJ2-7; 10 nucleotides line up with TRBD1. Per germline, CDR1 MRHNA and CDR2 SNTAGT. This CDR3 spans 17 amino acids. V shed 4 bases, J shed 6 bases, and the junction held 15 bases outside the gene matches. The CDR3 reads CASSASAGQGVLGEQYF. The CDR3 DNA reads as TGTGCCAGCAGTGCCTCGGCCGGACAGGGGGTCCTCGGCGAGCAGTACTTC.

Many counts were recorded for this clonotype. This chain joins TRBV6-6 and TRBJ1-2; tentative D call: TRBD1 (5 bases). The CDR3 contains 13 residues. The V and J ends lost 2 bases and 6 bases respectively, with 10 bases between them. The germline V gene encodes CDR1 MNHNY and CDR2 SVGAGI (reference sequence). CDR3 sequence reads: CASSYTRGDGYTF. The CDR3 region has the DNA TGTGCCAGCAGTTACACGAGGGGTGATGGCTACACCTTC.

The sample holds many counts of this clonotype. The V call is TRBV30, the J call TRBJ2-3, with TRBD2 matching over 7 bases. The trim removed 3 bases at V and 4 bases at J, leaving 10 bases unmatched. Germline V gene data show CDR1 as GTSNPN and CDR2 as SVGIG (reference sequence). The CDR3 runs 15 residues. The CDR3 is CAWSGGGGVADTQYF. The CDR3 DNA is TGTGCCTGGAGCGGCGGCGGGGGAGTGGCAGATACGCAGTATTTT.

This clonotype was seen many times. CDR3 region: CASSFTGGNTEAFF. Here the CDR3 DNA reads TGTGCCAGCAGTTTTACAGGGGGGAACACTGAAGCTTTCTTT. The chain employs TRBV12-3 or TRBV12-4 and TRBJ1-1; 8 nucleotides align to TRBD1. CDR3 length: 14 residues. With V trimmed by 3 bases and J by 1 base, 1 base remained unmatched.

This chain links TRBV9 with TRBJ2-7; D may correspond to TRBD1 or TRBD2 (7 bases each). The CDR3 runs to 14 residues. V shed 4 bases and J shed 3 bases, with 14 bases lying between them. From germline, CDR1 is SGDLS and CDR2 YYNGEE. As DNA, the CDR3 is TGTGCCAGCAGCAGGGAGGGGGCCTACTACGAGCAGTACTTC. Encoded protein: CASSREGAYYEQYF.

The CDR3 region is CASSQEPRGGRKTQYF. The CDR3 DNA is TGTGCCAGCAGCCAAGAGCCCAGGGGTGGGAGAAAGACCCAGTACTTC. This chain joins TRBV7-2 and TRBJ2-5; TRBD1 might be the D (6 bases). CDR3 length: 16 amino acids. Germline values: CDR1 SGHTA, CDR2 FQGNSA. The ends were cut back, 5 bases at V and 6 bases at J, with 22 bases in the middle.

This CDR3 is CASSQDGWNEQFF. CDR3 sequence (DNA): TGTGCCAGCAGCCAAGACGGGTGGAATGAGCAGTTCTTC. The chain carries TRBV4-2 and TRBJ2-1; no clear D gene. Germline V gives CDR1 LGHNA, CDR2 YNFKEQ. Deletions cut 0 bases from V and 7 bases from J, with 7 bases between. CDR3 length equals 13 residues.

By sample share, this clonotype is medium-sized. The genes are TRBV20-1 and TRBJ2-1, with 7 bases that match TRBD2. V lost 3 bases and J lost 3; bases outside the gene matches: 5. The CDR3 is 14 residues long. The V gene's germline CDR1 is DFQATT and CDR2 SNEGSKA (reference sequence). In nucleotides, the CDR3 is TGCAGTGCTAGTTCCGCGGGAGACTACAATGAGCAGTTCTTC. It translates to CSASSAGDYNEQFF.

The gene calls are TRBV6-6 and TRBJ2-3, with D perhaps matching TRBD1 (6 bases). Trimming shortened V by 8 bases and J by 1 base, and 7 bases separated the two germline ends. Germline V gene lookup returns CDR1 MNHNY and CDR2 SVGAGI (reference sequence). The CDR3 is 12 residues long. This chain's CDR3 is CASSGGTDTQYF. CDR3 DNA sequence: TGTGCCAGCTCAGGGGGCACAGATACGCAGTATTTT.

This clonotype was counted many times. For the CDR3, the DNA is TGTGCCAGCAGCCCTACGGTCGCGGGGGGGGGAGATACGCAGTATTTT. Amino acids: CASSPTVAGGGDTQYF. This rearrangement joins TRBV7-6 to TRBJ2-3, with 9 bases that match TRBD2. CDR1 and CDR2 from the germline V gene are SGHVS and FNYEAQ. Trimming took 5 bases from V and 5 from J; bases not matched to a gene: 11. The CDR3 length is 16 residues. The variable domain in full, with the rest retrieved from reference TRBV7-6 and TRBJ2-3, is GAGVSQSPRYKVTKRGQDVALRCDPISGHVSLYWYRQALGQGPEFLTYFNYEAQQDKSGLPNDRFSAERPEGSISTLTIQRTEQRDSAMYRCASSPTVAGGGDTQYFGPGTRLTVL.